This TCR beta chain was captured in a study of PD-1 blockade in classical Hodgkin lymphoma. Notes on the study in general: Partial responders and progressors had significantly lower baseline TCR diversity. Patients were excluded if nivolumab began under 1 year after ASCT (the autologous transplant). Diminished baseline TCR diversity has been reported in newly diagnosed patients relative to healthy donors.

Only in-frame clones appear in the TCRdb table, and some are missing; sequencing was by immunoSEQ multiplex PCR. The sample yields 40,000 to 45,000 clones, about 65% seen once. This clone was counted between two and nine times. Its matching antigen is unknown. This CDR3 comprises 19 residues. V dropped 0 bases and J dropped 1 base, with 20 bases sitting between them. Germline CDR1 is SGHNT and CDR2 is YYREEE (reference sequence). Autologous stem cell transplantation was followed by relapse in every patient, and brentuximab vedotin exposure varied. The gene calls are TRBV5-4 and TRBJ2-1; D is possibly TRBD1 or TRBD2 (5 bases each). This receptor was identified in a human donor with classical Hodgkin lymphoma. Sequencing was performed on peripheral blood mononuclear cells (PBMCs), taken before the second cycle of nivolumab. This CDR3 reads CASSLEAGLGAQSYNEQFF. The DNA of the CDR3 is TGTGCCAGCAGCTTGGAAGCCGGTCTCGGGGCCCAGTCCTACAATGAGCAGTTCTTC.